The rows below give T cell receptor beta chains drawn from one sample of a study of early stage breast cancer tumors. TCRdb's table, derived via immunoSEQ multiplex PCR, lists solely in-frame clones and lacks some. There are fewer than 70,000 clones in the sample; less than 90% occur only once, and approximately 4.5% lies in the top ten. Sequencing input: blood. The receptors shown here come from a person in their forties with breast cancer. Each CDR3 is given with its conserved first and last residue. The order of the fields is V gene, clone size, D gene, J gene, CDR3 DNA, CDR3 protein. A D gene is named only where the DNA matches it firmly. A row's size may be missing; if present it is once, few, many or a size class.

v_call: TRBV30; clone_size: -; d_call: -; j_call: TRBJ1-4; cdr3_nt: TGTGCCTCTTACAGGGCGGCAGAGGAAAAACTGTTTTTT; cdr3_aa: CASYRAAEEKLFF
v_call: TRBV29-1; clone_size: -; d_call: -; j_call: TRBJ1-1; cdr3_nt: TGCAGCGTTGGGGTGACAGCAGACACTGAAGCTTTCTTT; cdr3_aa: CSVGVTADTEAFF
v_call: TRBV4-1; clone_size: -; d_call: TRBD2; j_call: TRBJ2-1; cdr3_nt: TGCGCCAGCAGCCTAGTACCGGGACTAGCGGGGTACAATGAGCAGTTCTTC; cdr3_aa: CASSLVPGLAGYNEQFF
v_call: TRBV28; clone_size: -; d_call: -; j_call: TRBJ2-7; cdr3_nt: TGTGCCAGCAGCCGGGGCTCCTACGAGCAGTACTTC; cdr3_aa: CASSRGSYEQYF
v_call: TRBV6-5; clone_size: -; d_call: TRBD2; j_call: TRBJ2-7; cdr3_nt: TGTGCCAGCAGTAGTCTAGCGGGAGCCTACGAGCAGTACTTC; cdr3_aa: CASSSLAGAYEQYF
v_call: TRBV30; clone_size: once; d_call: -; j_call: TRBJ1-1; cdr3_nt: TGTGCCTGGAGTGTCGCAAGTGGCACTGAAGCTTTCTTT; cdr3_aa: CAWSVASGTEAFF
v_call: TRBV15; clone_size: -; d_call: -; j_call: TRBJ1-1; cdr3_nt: TGTGCCACCAGCAGATCCAGTATCGCGAACACTGAAGCTTTCTTT; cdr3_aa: CATSRSSIANTEAFF
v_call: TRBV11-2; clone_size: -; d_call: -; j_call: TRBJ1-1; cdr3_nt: TGTGCCAGCAGCCCATGGACGGTGAACACTGAAGCTTTCTTT; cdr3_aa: CASSPWTVNTEAFF
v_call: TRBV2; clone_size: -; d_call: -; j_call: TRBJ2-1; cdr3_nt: TGTGCCAGCAGTGAAGCCCTTTTCCTGAGTGGGTTCTTC; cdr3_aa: CASSEALFLSGFF
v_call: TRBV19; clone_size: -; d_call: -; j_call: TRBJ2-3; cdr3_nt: TGTGCCAGTACGTTGACTAGCACAGATACGCAGTATTTT; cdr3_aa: CASTLTSTDTQYF
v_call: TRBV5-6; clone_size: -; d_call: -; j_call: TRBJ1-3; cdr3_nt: TGTGCCAGCAGCTTGTATCATTTAATCACCATATATTTT; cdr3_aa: CASSLYHLITIYF
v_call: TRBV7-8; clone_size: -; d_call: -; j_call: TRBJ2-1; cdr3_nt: TGTGCCAGCAGCCTACGGAGGGGGGAGCAGTTCTTC; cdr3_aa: CASSLRRGEQFF
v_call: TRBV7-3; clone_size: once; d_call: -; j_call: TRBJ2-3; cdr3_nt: TGTGCCAGCAGCTGGACAGATTCAGATACGCAGTATTTT; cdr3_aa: CASSWTDSDTQYF
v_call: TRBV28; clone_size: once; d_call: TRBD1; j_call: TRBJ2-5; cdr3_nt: TGTGCCAGCAGCGAAGGGACAGGGGGAGAGACCCAGTACTTC; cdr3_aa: CASSEGTGGETQYF
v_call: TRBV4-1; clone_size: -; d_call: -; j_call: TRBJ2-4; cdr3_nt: TGCGCCAGCAGCCAAGAAGACTATACAGGGCCCAAAAACATTCAGTACTTC; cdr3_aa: CASSQEDYTGPKNIQYF
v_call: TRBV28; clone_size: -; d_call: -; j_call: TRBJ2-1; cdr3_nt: TGTGCCAGCAGTCCCCCGGAGCTCGGCTACAATGAGCAGTTCTTC; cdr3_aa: CASSPPELGYNEQFF
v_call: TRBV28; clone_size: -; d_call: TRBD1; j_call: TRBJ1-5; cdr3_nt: TGTGCCGCAATAGCGTTGACAGGGACTCAGCCCCAGCATTTT; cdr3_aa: CAAIALTGTQPQHF
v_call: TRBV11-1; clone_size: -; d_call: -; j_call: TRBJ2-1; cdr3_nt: TGTGCCAGCAGCCTGGGACTCTACAATGAGCAGTTCTTC; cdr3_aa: CASSLGLYNEQFF
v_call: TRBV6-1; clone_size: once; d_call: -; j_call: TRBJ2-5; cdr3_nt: TGTGCCAGCAGTGTACGGTACCAAGAGACCCAGTACTTC; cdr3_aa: CASSVRYQETQYF
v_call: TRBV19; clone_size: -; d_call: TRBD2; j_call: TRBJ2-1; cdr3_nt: TGTGCCAGTAGTCGCGGGAGGGTATCTCTGGAGGGCTTTAATGAGCAGTTCTTC; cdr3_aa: CASSRGRVSLEGFNEQFF
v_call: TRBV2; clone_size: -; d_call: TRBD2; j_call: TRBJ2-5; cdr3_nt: TGTGCCAGCAGTGACCAGACTAGCGGAGAGACCCAGTACTTC; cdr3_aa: CASSDQTSGETQYF
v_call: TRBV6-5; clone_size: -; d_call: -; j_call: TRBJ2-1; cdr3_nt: TGTGCCAGCAGTTACTCTGCGGGATGGATCTTC; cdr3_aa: CASSYSAGWIF
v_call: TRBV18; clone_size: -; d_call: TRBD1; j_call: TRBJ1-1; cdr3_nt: TGTGCCAGCTCACCACCAAGGGGGCTGACTGAAGCTTTCTTT; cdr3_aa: CASSPPRGLTEAFF
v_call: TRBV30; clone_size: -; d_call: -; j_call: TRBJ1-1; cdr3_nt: TGTGCCTGGAGTGTCCTCTCCATGAACACTGAAGCTTTCTTT; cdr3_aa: CAWSVLSMNTEAFF
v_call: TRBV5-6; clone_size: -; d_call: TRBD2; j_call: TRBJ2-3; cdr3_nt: TGTGCCAGCAGCCCATTGGGGGGGTCTAGCACAGATACGCAGTATTTT; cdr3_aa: CASSPLGGSSTDTQYF
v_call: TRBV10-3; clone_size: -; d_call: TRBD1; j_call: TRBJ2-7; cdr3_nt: TGTGCCATCAAAGGGACAGAATCCTACGAGCAGTACTTC; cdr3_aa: CAIKGTESYEQYF
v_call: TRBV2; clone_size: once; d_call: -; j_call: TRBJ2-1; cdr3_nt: TGTGCCAGCATAAAAACGAGCGGAACCTACAATGAGCAGTTCTTC; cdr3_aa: CASIKTSGTYNEQFF
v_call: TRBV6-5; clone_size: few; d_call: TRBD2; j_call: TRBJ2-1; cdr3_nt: TGTGCCAGCAGTTCCCACGGGGGGGCCTCCTACAATGAGCAGTTCTTC; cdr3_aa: CASSSHGGASYNEQFF
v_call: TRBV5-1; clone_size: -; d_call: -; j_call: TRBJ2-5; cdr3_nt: TGCGCCAGCAGCCTGGTCGGACAGACCGGCGAGACCCAGTACTTC; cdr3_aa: CASSLVGQTGETQYF
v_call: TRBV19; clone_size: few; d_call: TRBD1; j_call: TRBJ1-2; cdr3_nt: TGTGCCAGTAGAGGACAGGGCGGCTATGGCTACACCTTC; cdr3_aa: CASRGQGGYGYTF
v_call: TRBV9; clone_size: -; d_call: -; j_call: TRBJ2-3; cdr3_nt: TGTGCCAGCAGCGTTCGACCGGTAGATACGCAGTATTTT; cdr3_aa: CASSVRPVDTQYF
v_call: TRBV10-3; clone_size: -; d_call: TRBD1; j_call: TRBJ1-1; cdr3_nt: TGTGCCATCACCCCAGGGGGAGGAACTGAAGCTTTCTTT; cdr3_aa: CAITPGGGTEAFF
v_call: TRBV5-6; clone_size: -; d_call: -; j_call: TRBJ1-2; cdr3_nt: TGTGCCAGCAGCAGCCAGGACGCGGGACGGAGCGGCTACACCTTC; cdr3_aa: CASSSQDAGRSGYTF
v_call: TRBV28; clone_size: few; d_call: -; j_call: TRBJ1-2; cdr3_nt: TGTGCCAGCAGGCAGGGTGGTGGTGGCTACACCTTC; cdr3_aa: CASRQGGGGYTF
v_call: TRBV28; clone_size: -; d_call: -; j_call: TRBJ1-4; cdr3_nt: TGTGCCAGCGCACCGGGGGGGGAAAAACTGTTTTTT; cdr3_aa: CASAPGGEKLFF
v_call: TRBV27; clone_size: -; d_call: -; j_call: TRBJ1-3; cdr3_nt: TGTGCCAGCAGTTTAAGGTTCTCTGGAAACACCATATATTTT; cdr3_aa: CASSLRFSGNTIYF
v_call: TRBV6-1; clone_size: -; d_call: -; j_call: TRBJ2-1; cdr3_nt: TGTGCCAGCAGTGAAGATCCGAGCTCCTACAATGAGCAGTTCTTC; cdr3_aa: CASSEDPSSYNEQFF
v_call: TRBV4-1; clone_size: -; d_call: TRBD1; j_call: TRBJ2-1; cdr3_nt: TGCGCCAGCAGCCGCCAACCGGGACAGGTTCACAATGAGCAGTTCTTC; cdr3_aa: CASSRQPGQVHNEQFF
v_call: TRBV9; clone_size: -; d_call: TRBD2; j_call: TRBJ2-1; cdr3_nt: TGTGCCAGCAGCGTATATGAAACTAGCGGCTACAATGAGCAGTTCTTC; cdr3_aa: CASSVYETSGYNEQFF
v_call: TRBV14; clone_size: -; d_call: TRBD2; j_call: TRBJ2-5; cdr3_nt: TGTGCCAGCAGCCGAGGACTAGCTGCGAACCAAGAGACCCAGTACTTC; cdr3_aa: CASSRGLAANQETQYF
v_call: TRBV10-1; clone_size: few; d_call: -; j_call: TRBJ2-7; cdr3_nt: TGCGCCAGCAGTGAGTCGCGGACAGCTTTCTTCTCCTACGAGCAGTACTTC; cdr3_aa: CASSESRTAFFSYEQYF
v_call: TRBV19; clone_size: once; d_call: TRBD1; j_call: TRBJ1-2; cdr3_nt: TGTGCCAGTAGAGGACAGGGTGACTATGGCTACACCTTC; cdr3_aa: CASRGQGDYGYTF
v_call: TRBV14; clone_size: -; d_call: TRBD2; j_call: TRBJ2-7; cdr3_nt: TGTGCCAGCAGCCAGGGAGGGAGCGGGAGGATCTACGAGCAGTACTTC; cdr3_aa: CASSQGGSGRIYEQYF
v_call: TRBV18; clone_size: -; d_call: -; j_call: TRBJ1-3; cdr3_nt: TGTGCCAGCTCACCACCAGGGATTGGAAACACCATATATTTT; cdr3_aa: CASSPPGIGNTIYF
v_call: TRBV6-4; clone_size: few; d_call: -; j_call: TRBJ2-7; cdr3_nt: TGTGCCAGCAGTGAAGCGGAGAGCTCCTACGAGCAGTACTTC; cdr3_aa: CASSEAESSYEQYF
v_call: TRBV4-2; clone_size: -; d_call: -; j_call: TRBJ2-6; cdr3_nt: TGTGCCAGCAGCCAAGAAATCTACGGGTGGAGTGGGGCCAACGTCCTGACTTTC; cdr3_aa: CASSQEIYGWSGANVLTF
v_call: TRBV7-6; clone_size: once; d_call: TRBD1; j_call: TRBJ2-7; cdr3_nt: TGTGCCAGCAGCTCCGGACCGGACAGGGTTCTATACGAGCAGTACTTC; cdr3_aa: CASSSGPDRVLYEQYF
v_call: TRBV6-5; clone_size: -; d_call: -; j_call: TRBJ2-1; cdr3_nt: TGTGCCAGCAGTTACACGGTCCCTTCTGAGCAGTTCTTC; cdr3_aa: CASSYTVPSEQFF
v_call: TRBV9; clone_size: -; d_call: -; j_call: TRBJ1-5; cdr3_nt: TGTGCCAGCAATACTTGGGGAGATAGCAATCAGCCCCAGCATTTT; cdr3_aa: CASNTWGDSNQPQHF
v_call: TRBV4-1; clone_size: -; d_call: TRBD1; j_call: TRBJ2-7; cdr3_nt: TGCGCCAGCAGCTTTCGGACAGGGGATTCGGACGAGCAGTACTTC; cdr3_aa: CASSFRTGDSDEQYF